These 4 T cell receptor beta chains originate from one sample sequenced in a study of CD8+CD57+ T cells in acquired aplastic anemia. Profiling that covered TCR beta VDJ and CDR3 relied on genomic DNA as its template. Using its own MiXCR run on the reads, TCRdb lists one record per CDR3 protein. The sample lists some 180,000 distinct CDR3 sequences; roughly 50% were seen once. In patients chosen for sequencing, flow cytometry had shown CD8+CD57+ cell expansion. The sample consisted of sorted CD4+, CD8+, or CD8+CD57+ T cells (not recorded which) from PBMCs. Receptor source: a human donor with aplastic anemia.

In this sample, this clonotype turned up a few times. This chain connects TRBV29-1 to TRBJ1-1, with D unclear. This CDR3 spans 10 amino acids. Trimming removed 6 bases at V and 4 bases at J, with 6 bases between. The germline V gene has CDR1 SQVTM and CDR2 ANQGSEA. This chain's CDR3 is CSVGSTEAFF. The DNA for the CDR3 is TGCAGCGTAGGCTCCACTGAAGCTTTCTTT.

The J gene is TRBJ1-6, the V gene TRBV6-1, with D possibly matching TRBD1 (5 bases). The CDR3 covers 13 residues. Trimming left V 8 bases short and J 7 bases short, with 12 bases between. Germline-derived CDR1 and CDR2 are MNHNS and SASEGT. CDR3 bases: TGTGCCAGCGCGGGAGGGACCAATTCACCCCTCCACTTT. The encoded protein is CASAGGTNSPLHF.

This chain uses TRBV5-6 with TRBJ1-2, with 7 bases that match TRBD1. Germline V gives CDR1 SGHDT, CDR2 YYEEEE. J gave up 4 bases and V 4 bases, and 7 bases lay outside the gene matches. The CDR3 sequence is 14 residues long. The CDR3 reads CASSRGDSLYGYTF. CDR3 sequence (DNA): TGTGCCAGCAGCCGAGGGGACAGCCTCTATGGCTACACCTTC.

The CDR3 DNA reads as TGCGCCAGCAGCATGCCCCGACAGGGTGGGACCGGGGAGCTGTTTTTT. Residues: CASSMPRQGGTGELFF. The chain employs TRBV5-1 and TRBJ2-2; 7 bases are a match to TRBD1. V trimming: 4 bases; J trimming: 5 bases; junction bases outside the gene matches: 11. There are 16 residues in the CDR3. The germline gives CDR1 SGHRS, CDR2 YFSETQ.